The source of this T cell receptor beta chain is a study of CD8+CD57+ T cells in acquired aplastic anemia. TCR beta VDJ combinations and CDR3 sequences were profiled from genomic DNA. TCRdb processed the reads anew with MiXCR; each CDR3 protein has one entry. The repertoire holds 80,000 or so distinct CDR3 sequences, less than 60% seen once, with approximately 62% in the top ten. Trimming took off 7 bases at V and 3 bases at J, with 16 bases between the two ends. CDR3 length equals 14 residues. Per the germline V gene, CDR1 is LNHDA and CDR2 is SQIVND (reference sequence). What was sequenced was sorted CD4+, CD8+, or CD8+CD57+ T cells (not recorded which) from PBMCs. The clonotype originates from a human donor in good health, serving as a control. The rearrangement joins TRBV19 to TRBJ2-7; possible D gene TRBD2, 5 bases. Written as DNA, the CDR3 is TGTGCCAGTACTCCCGGAGGTACATTCTACGAGCAGTACTTC. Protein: CASTPGGTFYEQYF.